This is a list of T cell receptor beta chains from one sample in a study of tumor and adjacent non-tumor tissue in lung cancer. From the multiplex PCR reads, TCRdb called clonotypes with MiXCR, one entry per CDR3 protein. The sample contains over 35,000 distinct CDR3 sequences, 60% of which appear only once. Sequenced input: distant non-tumor lung tissue. The receptors shown here come from a man aged 45-60 years with non-small cell lung cancer. Each CDR3 is given without its conserved first and last residue. D genes are given only for firm matches.

CDR3 protein	D gene	V gene	J gene
SAYRQETQY	-	TRBV20-1	TRBJ2-5
SARVGQGGNSPLH	TRBD1	TRBV20-1	TRBJ1-6
ASSLDGGHTGELF	-	TRBV5-5	TRBJ2-2
ASSLQGGYEQY	-	TRBV12-3/TRBV12-4	TRBJ2-7
ASSGEVNTGELF	-	TRBV10-1	TRBJ2-2
DTKFGQSQY	-	TRBV6-5	TRBJ2-7
VSSEWGAAGELF	-	TRBV2	TRBJ2-2
ASGLMSSSTDTQY	-	TRBV11-2	TRBJ2-3
ASSYSILAGVNERY	TRBD2	TRBV6-7	TRBJ2-7
ASGGAGGELF	-	TRBV12-3/TRBV12-4	TRBJ2-2
ASKQGNIEAF	TRBD1	TRBV28	TRBJ1-1
ASSEAGTGYIQY	TRBD1	TRBV6-1	TRBJ2-4
ACTSTEGGRMF	TRBD2	TRBV6-2/TRBV6-3	TRBJ2-1
ASSPRVGPYGYA	-	TRBV28	TRBJ1-2
ASSDGTSGPYDQY	TRBD2	TRBV10-2	TRBJ2-7
ASSPVDTPLH	-	TRBV6-5	TRBJ1-6
SVSDRGYHEQY	TRBD1	TRBV29-1	TRBJ2-7
PSSLEPSTGTQY	-	TRBV5-1	TRBJ2-3
SARDPSGEETQY	TRBD2	TRBV20-1	TRBJ2-5
SVDDTGHGDEQF	-	TRBV29-1	TRBJ2-1
GSSPGTSGPNTGELF	TRBD2	TRBV4-1	TRBJ2-2
SVAKQGDDEQY	-	TRBV29-1	TRBJ2-7
VSSKTSRSSYNEQF	-	TRBV6-5	TRBJ2-1
ASSFFPRLAGTTDTQY	TRBD2	TRBV7-9	TRBJ2-3
SVDRQGNYGYT	-	TRBV29-1	TRBJ1-2
SLSGAGGYT	-	TRBV29-1	TRBJ1-2
ASSVAGGPGAGELF	TRBD2	TRBV11-3	TRBJ2-2
ASSTRTAGGIAKQF	-	TRBV19	TRBJ2-1
AGSLGLLNTEVF	-	TRBV5-1	TRBJ1-1
SEQEFMNTEAF	-	TRBV29-1	TRBJ1-1
ASEQGTKTQY	-	TRBV6-1	TRBJ2-5
ASTLVRQGSYVYT	-	TRBV11-2	TRBJ1-2
GSRQPRADTGELF	-	TRBV11-2	TRBJ2-2
SARTRGQETQF	-	TRBV29-1	-
AGSLTDTDTQY	-	TRBV6-5	TRBJ2-3
ASSTQAPTGELF	-	TRBV12-3/TRBV12-4	TRBJ2-2
ASSLEGLQPQH	-	TRBV5-1	TRBJ1-5
ASRPIGSPLH	-	TRBV11-2	TRBJ1-6
AGSLQFEKLF	-	TRBV12-3/TRBV12-4	TRBJ1-4
ASSRGTGRSYEQY	-	TRBV18	TRBJ2-7
ASSNIQRPQY	-	TRBV6-5	TRBJ2-3
VNSPSGVEEQL	-	TRBV11-3	TRBJ2-1
ASSLKRKTQAF	-	TRBV11-2	TRBJ1-1
ASSETNSNQPQH	-	TRBV2	TRBJ1-5
ASSPGGFGNRPQH	-	TRBV4-1	TRBJ1-5
SAPGTSPSYEQY	TRBD2	TRBV20-1	TRBJ2-7
ASSSSGLLEQY	-	TRBV11-1	TRBJ2-7
SVGRKPIDTQY	-	TRBV29-1	TRBJ2-3
ASSLDQDRYEQY	-	TRBV5-4	TRBJ2-7
ASSFRRATDTQY	-	TRBV5-4	TRBJ2-3
ASSPEMDRDTSKWY	-	TRBV4-1	TRBJ2-4
ASSLVSHGHAIYDQY	-	TRBV11-2	TRBJ2-7
ASSLGDRGGCEQY	TRBD1	TRBV5-1	TRBJ2-7
ATSDRLDRGSGRVDLQETQY	-	TRBV24-1	TRBJ2-5
AISYSAGTGTGGYEQY	TRBD1	TRBV6-5	TRBJ2-7
AISVQAGTGYT	-	TRBV10-3	TRBJ1-2
ASSEGRGGANEQF	TRBD2	TRBV2	TRBJ2-1
AIRAGATYEAF	-	TRBV10-3	TRBJ1-1